The 9 T cell receptor beta chains presented below share a single source sample, sequenced in a study of T cell changes during pregnancy in multiple sclerosis. TCRdb keeps only in-frame clones here, not all; method: immunoSEQ multiplex PCR. Of about 83,000 clones in the sample, about 95% were seen once. This specimen consisted of peripheral blood, obtained in the second trimester of pregnancy. These receptor sequences come from a female donor with multiple sclerosis, enrolled in a pregnancy study.

The rearrangement links TRBV19 to TRBJ2-7, with D possibly being TRBD1 (5 bases). From germline, CDR1 is LNHDA and CDR2 SQIVND (reference sequence). V lost 6 bases to trimming and J lost 1 base, with 13 bases between them. The CDR3 is 14 amino acids. CDR3 region: CASSLDRGSYEQYF. The CDR3 region has the DNA TGTGCCAGTAGCTTGGATAGGGGTTCCTACGAGCAGTACTTC.

The chain is built from TRBV18 and TRBJ2-1, with TRBD1 identical over 8 bases. Germline CDR1 reads KGHSH; CDR2 reads LQKENI. The V segment lost 3 bases and the J segment 9 bases; nucleotides outside the gene matches: 7. CDR3 length: 14 amino acids. CDR3 DNA sequence: TGTGCCAGCTCACCGAGGACAGGGACGAGTGAGCAGTTCTTC. Encoded protein: CASSPRTGTSEQFF.

The chain has TRBV27 and TRBJ1-1; D might be TRBD1 (6 bases). The CDR3 contains 15 residues. With 5 bases removed from V and 5 bases from J, the gap between germline ends came to 18 bases. Germline lookup yields CDR1 MNHEY and CDR2 SMNVEV (reference sequence). The CDR3 DNA sequence: TGTGCCAGCAGTGTGGGGGCGGGGGGACGGACTGAAGCTTTCTTT. Translation gives CASSVGAGGRTEAFF.

This chain joins TRBV9 and TRBJ2-7; the D gene is possibly TRBD2 (6 bases). V shed 3 bases and J shed 3 bases, with 16 bases lying between them. In germline, CDR1 is SGDLS, CDR2 YYNGEE. The CDR3 runs to 15 residues. The CDR3, as DNA: TGTGCCAGCAGCGCCGGGCCAGGAGGGAGCTACGAGCAGTACTTC. Its protein product is CASSAGPGGSYEQYF.

The V call is TRBV15, the J call TRBJ1-3, with D possibly matching TRBD1 (5 bases). With 0 bases removed from V and 1 base from J, the gap between germline ends came to 13 bases. Germline lookup yields CDR1 LNHNV and CDR2 YYDKDF (reference sequence). This CDR3 contains 17 residues. The DNA for the CDR3 is TGTGCCACCAGCAGAGATCGTCGCAGGGTGTCTGGAAACACCATATATTTT. Translated: CATSRDRRRVSGNTIYF.

V gene TRBV2 combines with J gene TRBJ1-1; D is possibly TRBD1 (6 bases). V dropped 7 bases and J dropped 4 bases, with 13 bases sitting between them. Germline-derived CDR1 and CDR2 are SNHLY and FYNNEI. This CDR3 is built from 13 residues. The CDR3 DNA follows: TGTGCCAGCACTACGACAGGAGGCACTGAAGCTTTCTTT. Protein product: CASTTTGGTEAFF.

The genes are TRBV7-2 and TRBJ2-5; the D gene is possibly TRBD1 (5 bases). The V end was cut by 7 bases, the J end by 2 bases, with 20 bases between. The CDR3 runs 16 residues. Germline values: CDR1 SGHTA, CDR2 FQGNSA. The CDR3 protein is CASTSQGAGVQETQYF. The CDR3 DNA sequence: TGTGCCAGCACCTCCCAGGGTGCAGGAGTTCAAGAGACCCAGTACTTC.

The CDR3 DNA reads as TGTGCCAGCAGCGTAGTTGCGGCCGGCTATGGCTACACCTTC. This gives the protein CASSVVAAGYGYTF. The chain couples TRBV9 to TRBJ1-2, with D hard to call. The CDR3 extends over 14 amino acids. CDR1 and CDR2 (germline): SGDLS, YYNGEE. V lost 0 bases to trimming and J lost 4 bases, with 10 bases between them.

V usage is TRBV18 and J usage is TRBJ1-5; D gene unclear. CDR1 and CDR2 from the germline V gene are KGHSH and LQKENI. CDR3 length: 18 amino acids. V was shortened by 1 base and J by 3 bases, with 19 bases between the two germline ends. CDR3 residues: CASSPLRGLGGDNQPQHF. CDR3 nucleotides: TGTGCCAGCTCACCACTGCGAGGGTTGGGTGGGGACAATCAGCCCCAGCATTTT.